These 11 T cell receptor beta chains share one sample of origin, sequenced in a study of blood T cell repertoires in COVID-19. Clones were sequenced by immunoSEQ multiplex PCR, and TCRdb holds only the in-frame ones, with some missing. The data show around 150,000 clones, 85% seen once. The sequenced sample consisted of peripheral blood. All receptors derive from a human donor with acute or convalescent COVID-19. The donor label of this sample is uncertain.

The V gene is TRBV24-1, the J gene TRBJ1-1; perhaps TRBD1 as D (6 bases). Germline CDR1 reads KGHDR; CDR2 reads SFDVKD. V lost 12 bases and J 2 bases, leaving 18 bases between the germline ends. The CDR3 runs to 14 residues. CDR3 sequence: CAASQGGGNTEAFF. CDR3 sequence (DNA): TGTGCCGCCTCACAGGGAGGGGGAAACACTGAAGCTTTCTTT.

This chain connects TRBV11-3 to TRBJ1-1, with a weak D call TRBD1 (5 bases). This CDR3 comprises 15 residues. Germline V gene sequence: CDR1 SGHNT, CDR2 YENEEA. Trimming stripped 5 bases from V and 0 bases from J, with 13 bases between. CDR3 DNA sequence: TGTGCCAGCAGCCGCGACAGATCACTGAACACTGAAGCTTTCTTT. Translation gives CASSRDRSLNTEAFF.

Many counts were recorded for this clone. The chain is built from TRBV6-1 and TRBJ2-7; the match to TRBD2 covers 9 bases. V lost 3 bases, J lost 1 base, and 7 bases stayed unmatched. Germline CDR1 and CDR2: MNHNS and SASEGT. The CDR3 totals 16 residues. CDR3 region: CASSDPSGGPSYEQYF. Here the CDR3 DNA reads TGTGCCAGCAGTGACCCGAGCGGGGGGCCTTCCTACGAGCAGTACTTC.

The chain combines TRBV7-3 with TRBJ2-3; 10 nucleotides agree with TRBD2. The V gene end was trimmed by 2 bases and the J gene end by 1 base; junction bases not matched to a gene: 0. Germline lookup yields CDR1 SGHTA and CDR2 FQGTGA. This CDR3 is 15 amino acids long. In nucleotides, the CDR3 is TGTGCCAGCAGCTTACTAGCGGGGGGCACAGATACGCAGTATTTT. Amino acids: CASSLLAGGTDTQYF.

The rearrangement uses TRBV6-5 and TRBJ1-1, with D possibly TRBD1 on 6 matching bases. The CDR3 has 14 residues. The ends were cut back, 7 bases at V and 3 bases at J, with 15 bases in the middle. Germline CDR1 reads MNHEY; CDR2 reads SVGAGI. DNA of the CDR3: TGTGCCAGCATTTTACGGCAGGGGTACACTGAAGCTTTCTTT. It yields the protein CASILRQGYTEAFF.

The rearrangement uses TRBV11-1 and TRBJ1-3; possible D gene TRBD1, 5 bases. The CDR3 length is 15 residues. V lost 5 bases and J lost 0, with 11 bases in between. Germline V gene data show CDR1 as SGHAT and CDR2 as FQDESV (reference sequence). CDR3 residues: CASSLGTASGNTIYF. CDR3 bases: TGTGCCAGCAGCCTCGGGACTGCCTCTGGAAACACCATATATTTT.

The CDR3 nucleotides are TGTGCCAGTAGTATAATGGGAGGCTCTGGGGCCAACGTCCTGACTTTC. Translating it yields CASSIMGGSGANVLTF. The J gene is TRBJ2-6, the V gene TRBV19; a possible D gene is TRBD2 (6 bases). The CDR3 extends over 16 amino acids. CDR1 is LNHDA and CDR2 is SQIVND in the germline V gene (reference sequence). Trimming left V 2 bases short and J 0 bases short, with 8 bases between.

The chain uses TRBV27 and TRBJ1-5; tentatively, D is TRBD1 (5 bases). The CDR3 has 13 residues. Germline V gives CDR1 MNHEY, CDR2 SMNVEV (reference sequence). V was trimmed by 0 bases and J by 9 bases, leaving 9 bases between them. The CDR3 here is CASSLSQGGPQHF. As DNA, the CDR3 is TGTGCCAGCAGTTTATCGCAGGGAGGGCCCCAGCATTTT.

The chain employs TRBV6-5 and TRBJ1-1; no reliable D call. Germline V gene lookup returns CDR1 MNHEY and CDR2 SVGAGI. The V end was cut by 4 bases, the J end by 5 bases, with 8 bases between. The CDR3 extends over 12 amino acids. This CDR3 is CASSSEVTEAFF. CDR3 nucleotide sequence: TGTGCCAGCAGTTCCGAGGTGACTGAAGCTTTCTTT.

This clone was detected only once. The J gene is TRBJ1-5, the V gene TRBV28, with 8 nucleotides matching TRBD1. Trimming took 6 bases from V and 7 from J; bases not matched to a gene: 14. Germline CDR1 and CDR2: MDHEN and SYDVKM. The CDR3 consists of 16 residues. The CDR3: CASSQPGQGGRQPQHF. In DNA, the CDR3 is TGTGCCAGCAGCCAACCAGGACAGGGCGGTCGGCAGCCCCAGCATTTT. Looking up the rest from reference TRBV28 and TRBJ1-5 gives the full variable domain: DVKVTQSSRYLVKRTGEKVFLECVQDMDHENMFWYRQDPGLGLRLIYFSYDVKMKEKGDIPEGYSVSREKKERFSLILESASTNQTSMYLCASSQPGQGGRQPQHFGDGTRLSIL.

The rearrangement uses TRBV28 and TRBJ2-7; 9 bases agree with TRBD1. The junction had 7 bases not matched to a gene; V was cut back by 6 bases and J by 4 bases. Germline assignment: CDR1 MDHEN and CDR2 SYDVKM. The CDR3 length is 14 residues. The DNA for the CDR3 is TGTGCCAGCAGGGACAGGGGAGGCCTTTACGAGCAGTACTTC. Translating gives CASRDRGGLYEQYF.